These 23 T cell receptor beta chains were all obtained from the same sample, sequenced in a study of T cell changes during pregnancy in multiple sclerosis. TCRdb keeps only in-frame clones here, not all; method: immunoSEQ multiplex PCR. The profile shows more than 20,000 clones, just under 95% of them singletons. Sequencing was performed on CD8+ T cells from peripheral blood mononuclear cells, taken in the third trimester of pregnancy. The receptor source for this set is a female donor with multiple sclerosis, enrolled in a pregnancy study.

The chain is built from TRBV4-3 and TRBJ1-1; D not certain. This CDR3 is 14 amino acids long. The germline V gene encodes CDR1 LGHNA and CDR2 YSLEER. Trimming removed 0 bases at V and 4 bases at J, with 9 bases between. The CDR3 nucleotides are TGCGCCAGCAGCCAAGAACTAGGGCTCACTGAAGCTTTCTTT. Protein product: CASSQELGLTEAFF.

The J gene is TRBJ1-1, the V gene TRBV27; D gene ambiguous. V shed 0 bases and J shed 1 base, with 9 bases lying between them. The CDR3 length is 15 residues. CDR1 is MNHEY, CDR2 SMNVEV, per germline (reference sequence). CDR3 nucleotide sequence: TGTGCCAGCAGTTTATCGAACAGAGAGAACACTGAAGCTTTCTTT. Its translation: CASSLSNRENTEAFF.

The chain is built from TRBV7-2 and TRBJ2-7; weak D call: TRBD1 (6 bases). The V gene lost 6 bases and the J gene lost 1 base, with 13 bases spanning the gap. CDR1 is SGHTA and CDR2 is FQGNSA in the germline V gene. This CDR3 spans 14 amino acids. CDR3 DNA sequence: TGTGCCAGCAGTTGGGGACACTCGTCCTACGAGCAGTACTTC. Amino acid sequence: CASSWGHSSYEQYF. The full variable domain, with the rest looked up from reference TRBV7-2 and TRBJ2-7, is GAGVSQSPSNKVTEKGKDVELRCDPISGHTALYWYRQSLGQGLEFLIYFQGNSAPDKSGLPSDRFSAERTGGSVSTLTIQRTQQEDSAVYLCASSWGHSSYEQYFGPGTRLTVT.

The V and J genes are TRBV14 and TRBJ2-7, with D possibly being TRBD1 (5 bases). The germline V gene encodes CDR1 SGHDN and CDR2 FVKESK. V lost 1 base and J 6 bases, leaving 10 bases between the germline ends. CDR3 length equals 13 residues. The CDR3 here is CASSQVGHREQYF. Here the CDR3 DNA reads TGTGCCAGCAGCCAAGTAGGACACCGCGAGCAGTACTTC.

The chain employs TRBV15 and TRBJ2-1, with TRBD1 matching over 8 bases. Trimming cost V 9 bases and J 10 bases; bases outside gene matches: 11. The germline CDR1 and CDR2 sequences are LNHNV and YYDKDF (reference sequence). CDR3 size: 13 residues. CDR3 region: CATSGTGSQEQFF. DNA of the CDR3: TGTGCCACGTCCGGGACAGGTTCACAGGAGCAGTTCTTC.

This clone was counted a single time. The chain combines TRBV15 with TRBJ1-6; TRBD1 matches at 8 bases. Germline V gene data show CDR1 as LNHNV and CDR2 as YYDKDF (reference sequence). The length of the CDR3 is 19 residues. V was pared by 5 bases and J by 8 bases, with 20 bases of the junction left unmatched. The CDR3 nucleotides are TGTGCCACCAGCGGATTGCGGGACAGGCGAACTATAGGGGATTCACCCCTCCACTTT. Its translation is CATSGLRDRRTIGDSPLHF.

The gene calls are TRBV7-8 and TRBJ1-1; D remains unclear. The germline V and J ends were trimmed by 3 bases and 3 bases, with 14 bases remaining between them. Germline CDR1 reads SGHVS; CDR2 reads FQNEAQ. CDR3 length: 15 amino acids. This CDR3 is CASSFPGSPDTEAFF. The CDR3 coding sequence is TGTGCCAGCAGCTTCCCGGGATCACCCGACACTGAAGCTTTCTTT.

The genes are TRBV27 and TRBJ2-3; TRBD2 might be the D (5 bases). V was shortened by 1 base and J by 3 bases, with 14 bases between the two germline ends. Germline V gene data show CDR1 as MNHEY and CDR2 as SMNVEV (reference sequence). The CDR3 loop spans 16 amino acids. This CDR3 reads CASSLWGVSGTDTQYF. CDR3 coding DNA: TGTGCCAGCAGTTTATGGGGTGTAAGCGGAACAGATACGCAGTATTTT.

The gene calls are TRBV6-1 and TRBJ2-1; 9 bases match TRBD2. The ends lost 2 bases at V and 6 bases at J; junction bases unmatched: 14. Looked up from germline, CDR1 is MNHNS and CDR2 is SASEGT. This CDR3 is built from 18 residues. The CDR3 spells CASSEFPTGRREGNEQFF. The CDR3, as DNA: TGTGCCAGCAGTGAATTCCCGACAGGGCGGCGGGAGGGCAATGAGCAGTTCTTC.

The rearrangement joins TRBV29-1 to TRBJ2-1, with 9 positions matching TRBD2. In germline, CDR1 is SQVTM, CDR2 ANQGSEA. The ends lost 3 bases at V and 3 bases at J; junction bases unmatched: 3. The CDR3 totals 14 residues. The CDR3 protein is CSVETSGYYNEQFF. DNA of the CDR3: TGCAGCGTTGAGACTAGCGGTTACTACAATGAGCAGTTCTTC.

The V gene is TRBV28, the J gene TRBJ2-5; a weak D match, TRBD2 (5 bases). CDR1 MDHEN and CDR2 SYDVKM come from the germline V gene. This CDR3 is built from 12 residues. Trimming stripped 8 bases from V and 2 bases from J, with 9 bases between. Here the CDR3 reads CASRGYQETQYF. The CDR3 nucleotides read TGTGCCAGCCGCGGGTATCAAGAGACCCAGTACTTC.

The rearrangement uses TRBV2 and TRBJ2-3, with 7 bases matching TRBD2. J was trimmed by 3 bases and V by 5 bases; bases with no gene match: 8. Germline V gives CDR1 SNHLY, CDR2 FYNNEI. This CDR3 has 15 amino acids. CDR3 sequence: CASSIGGSITDTQYF. The CDR3 DNA reads TGTGCCAGCAGTATTGGCGGGAGTATAACAGATACGCAGTATTTT.

J is TRBJ2-2 and V is TRBV2, with D tentatively TRBD1 (6 bases). This CDR3 is built from 16 residues. V was cut by 6 bases and J by 7 bases, with 21 bases left in between. Germline V CDR1 and CDR2: SNHLY, FYNNEI. DNA of the CDR3: TGTGCCAGCAGCTTTAGTTATCTGGGGGCAGGCGGGGAGCTGTTTTTT. Protein sequence: CASSFSYLGAGGELFF.

The chain recombines TRBV7-9 with TRBJ2-7; D is ambiguous. The CDR3 has 12 amino acids. The germline CDR1 and CDR2 sequences are SEHNR and FQNEAQ (reference sequence). Deletions cut 5 bases from V and 4 bases from J, with 9 bases between. CDR3 DNA: TGTGCCAGCAGCCATCTTACTTACGAGCAGTACTTC. This gives the protein CASSHLTYEQYF.

The DNA for the CDR3 is TGTGCCAGCAGCCACGGCGGGGACGGCTCTGGGGCCAACGTCCTGACTTTC. Translation gives CASSHGGDGSGANVLTF. The V call is TRBV4-2, the J call TRBJ2-6; maybe TRBD2 (6 bases). CDR1 is LGHNA, CDR2 YNFKEQ, per germline. Trimming removed 3 bases from V and 0 bases from J, with 12 bases in between. This CDR3 has 17 residues.

This chain connects TRBV27 to TRBJ2-7; unclear D gene. CDR1 MNHEY and CDR2 SMNVEV come from the germline V gene (reference sequence). CDR3 length equals 15 residues. With 6 bases removed from V and 0 bases from J, the gap between germline ends came to 15 bases. CDR3 in DNA: TGTGCCAGCAGCTCTGTTACTGAGAGCTCCTACGAGCAGTACTTC. Translating it yields CASSSVTESSYEQYF.

The chain uses TRBV6-4 and TRBJ1-5; no definite D call. The CDR3 has 13 amino acids. Trimming removed 5 bases from V and 4 bases from J, with 9 bases in between. Germline CDR1 MRHNA, CDR2 SNTAGT. The CDR3 bases are TGTGCCAGCAGTCTAGACGGAAATCAGCCCCAGCATTTT. This codes for CASSLDGNQPQHF.

V gene TRBV18 combines with J gene TRBJ2-7, with D possibly matching TRBD2 (6 bases). Germline values: CDR1 KGHSH, CDR2 LQKENI. Trimming left V 3 bases short and J 3 bases short, with 12 bases between. The CDR3 contains 14 residues. The CDR3 DNA follows: TGTGCCAGCTCACCGTCCGGGACTCGCTACGAGCAGTACTTC. It specifies CASSPSGTRYEQYF. Combining the CDR3 with reference TRBV18 and TRBJ2-7 gives the whole variable domain NAGVMQNPRHLVRRRGQEARLRCSPMKGHSHVYWYRQLPEEGLKFMVYLQKENIIDESGMPKERFSAEFPKEGPSILRIQQVVRGDSAAYFCASSPSGTRYEQYFGPGTRLTVT.

J is TRBJ2-7 and V is TRBV20-1; 8 nucleotides agree with TRBD2. Trimming removed 7 bases from V and 5 bases from J; junction bases left unmatched: 4. Germline assignment: CDR1 DFQATT and CDR2 SNEGSKA (reference sequence). This CDR3 has 11 residues. The CDR3 reads CSGLASHEQYF. Here the CDR3 DNA reads TGCAGTGGACTAGCGAGCCACGAGCAGTACTTC.

V is TRBV7-9 and J is TRBJ1-2; 8 bases agree with TRBD1. CDR1 and CDR2 (germline): SEHNR, FQNEAQ (reference sequence). CDR3 length equals 14 residues. J gave up 5 bases and V 5 bases, and 7 bases lay outside the gene matches. The CDR3 sequence: CASSGDRTVYGYTF. The CDR3 nucleotides read TGTGCCAGCAGCGGGGACAGGACCGTTTATGGCTACACCTTC.

The chain employs TRBV19 and TRBJ2-1, with D possibly TRBD2 on 6 matching bases. Looked up from germline, CDR1 is LNHDA and CDR2 is SQIVND (reference sequence). The CDR3 runs 13 residues. V was clipped by 4 bases and J by 7 bases, with 11 bases between them. The CDR3 DNA sequence: TGTGCCAGTAGTAGGACTACTACAAATGAGCAGTTCTTC. This sequence encodes CASSRTTTNEQFF.

This clone is labeled as medium-sized. This sequence joins TRBV5-1 and TRBJ1-1, with D tentatively TRBD1 (6 bases). Trimming shortened V by 4 bases and J by 6 bases, and 16 bases separated the two germline ends. Germline V CDR1 and CDR2: SGHRS, YFSETQ. The CDR3 length is 14 residues. The CDR3 DNA follows: TGCGCCAGCAGCCCGGGGACATCGGGCCCTGAAGCTTTCTTT. This encodes CASSPGTSGPEAFF.

The rearrangement links TRBV6-5 to TRBJ2-7; 7 bases are shared with TRBD1. Germline V CDR1 and CDR2: MNHEY, SVGAGI. V was clipped by 4 bases and J by 0 bases; unmatched bases: 6. CDR3 length: 15 residues. The CDR3 is CASSWGTEFSYEQYF. CDR3 in DNA: TGTGCCAGCAGTTGGGGGACAGAGTTCTCCTACGAGCAGTACTTC.